This T cell receptor beta chain appears in the sequencing data of a study of blood T cell repertoires in COVID-19. Overall study: Specimens from acute and convalescent COVID-19 originated in the United States, Italy and Spain.

The protocol was immunoSEQ multiplex PCR, while the TCRdb copy is restricted to in-frame clones and leaves out a portion. The sample carries approximately 300,000 clones, around nine tenths recorded once. The CDR3 extends over 15 amino acids. Per germline, CDR1 LNHDA and CDR2 SQIVND (reference sequence). V lost 6 bases and J lost 10, with 22 bases in between. This TCR was sampled from a man in his forties or fifties with active or convalescent COVID-19. Input material: peripheral blood. V gene TRBV19 combines with J gene TRBJ2-1; D may be TRBD1 (6 bases). The CDR3 spells CASSPQFSNRGEQFF. Here the CDR3 DNA reads TGTGCCAGTAGCCCCCAGTTTTCGAATAGGGGGGAGCAGTTCTTC.